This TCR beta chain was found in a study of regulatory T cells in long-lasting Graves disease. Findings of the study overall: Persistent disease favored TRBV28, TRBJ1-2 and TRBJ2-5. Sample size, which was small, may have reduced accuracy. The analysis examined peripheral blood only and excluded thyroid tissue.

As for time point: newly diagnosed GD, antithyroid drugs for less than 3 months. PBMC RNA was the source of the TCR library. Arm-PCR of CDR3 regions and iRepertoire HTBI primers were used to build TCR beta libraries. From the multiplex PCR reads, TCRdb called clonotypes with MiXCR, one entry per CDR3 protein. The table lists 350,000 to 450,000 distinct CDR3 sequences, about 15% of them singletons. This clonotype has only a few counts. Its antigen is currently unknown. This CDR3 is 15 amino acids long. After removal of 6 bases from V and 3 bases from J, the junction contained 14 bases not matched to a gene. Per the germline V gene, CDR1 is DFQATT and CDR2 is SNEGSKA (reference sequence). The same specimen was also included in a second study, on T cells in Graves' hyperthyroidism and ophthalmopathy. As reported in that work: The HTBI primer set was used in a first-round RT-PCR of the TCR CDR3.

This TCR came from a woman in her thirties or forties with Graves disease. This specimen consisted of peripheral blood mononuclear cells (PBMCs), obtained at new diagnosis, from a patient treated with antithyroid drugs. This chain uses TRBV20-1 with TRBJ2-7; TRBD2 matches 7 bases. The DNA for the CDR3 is TGCAGTGCCCGCCGTGCACTAGCGAGCGACTACGAGCAGTACTTC. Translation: CSARRALASDYEQYF.